The 13 T cell receptor beta chains reported below all come from one sample, sequenced in a study of T cell changes during pregnancy in multiple sclerosis. Clones were sequenced by immunoSEQ multiplex PCR, and TCRdb holds only the in-frame ones, with some missing. Among some 30,000 clones listed, around 90% were seen once. The sample in question was CD4+ T cells from peripheral blood mononuclear cells, obtained in the third trimester of pregnancy. These receptors all stem from a female donor in good health, enrolled as a control in a pregnancy study.

Regarding this clone: Additional DNA sequences in this sample encode the identical CDR3. The rearrangement links TRBV19 to TRBJ2-7, with 10 bases that match TRBD1. This CDR3 contains 15 residues. In germline, CDR1 is LNHDA, CDR2 SQIVND (reference sequence). The V gene end was trimmed by 3 bases and the J gene end by 2 bases; junction bases not matched to a gene: 4. CDR3 residues: CASSIATGGPYEQYF. The CDR3, as DNA: TGTGCCAGTAGTATCGCGACAGGGGGCCCCTACGAGCAGTACTTC.

This chain joins TRBV5-1 and TRBJ2-7; TRBD2 agrees at 15 bases. The V gene's germline CDR1 is SGHRS and CDR2 YFSETQ. J was trimmed by 4 bases and V by 3 bases; bases with no gene match: 2. The CDR3 runs to 15 residues. The CDR3 region is CASSSGLAGGYEQYF. CDR3 nucleotides: TGCGCCAGCAGCTCTGGACTAGCGGGAGGGTACGAGCAGTACTTC.

V usage is TRBV29-1 and J usage is TRBJ1-2, with D hard to call. V was trimmed by 7 bases and J by 8 bases, leaving 23 bases between them. Germline lookup yields CDR1 SQVTM and CDR2 ANQGSEA. This CDR3 is built from 14 residues. The CDR3 sequence is CSAVPDLGPGGYTF. The CDR3, as DNA: TGCAGCGCGGTACCAGACCTTGGCCCAGGAGGCTACACCTTC.

CDR3 protein: CSASGQSMNTEAFF. In DNA form, the CDR3 reads TGCAGCGCCTCGGGACAATCGATGAACACTGAAGCTTTCTTT. This rearrangement joins TRBV29-1 to TRBJ1-1; D might be TRBD1 (6 bases). Germline lookup yields CDR1 SQVTM and CDR2 ANQGSEA. V shed 7 bases and J shed 0 bases, with 15 bases lying between them. The CDR3 spans 14 residues.

The chain recombines TRBV5-4 with TRBJ1-4, with D possibly TRBD1 on 5 matching bases. V was shortened by 5 bases and J by 4 bases, with 18 bases between the two germline ends. The CDR3 has 16 residues. Germline CDR1 and CDR2: SGHNT and YYREEE (reference sequence). In DNA form, the CDR3 reads TGTGCCAGCAGTCCCGCGTCCTCGCAGGGTAATGAAAAACTGTTTTTT. It codes for CASSPASSQGNEKLFF.

The chain joins TRBV2 to TRBJ1-2, with 10 bases identical to TRBD1. Germline assignment: CDR1 SNHLY and CDR2 FYNNEI. With V trimmed by 8 bases and J by 7 bases, 10 bases remained unmatched. The CDR3 contains 14 residues. The CDR3 coding sequence is TGTGCCAGCGCCCGGGACAGGGGTGATAGTGGCTACACCTTC. It translates to CASARDRGDSGYTF.

The V gene is TRBV7-2, the J gene TRBJ2-7; 10 bases match TRBD1. The germline V gene has CDR1 SGHTA and CDR2 FQGNSA. The J segment lost 3 bases and the V segment lost 0 bases, leaving 2 bases of the junction unmatched. This CDR3 has 15 amino acids. The CDR3 here is CASSLAGDRGYEQYF. The CDR3, as DNA: TGTGCCAGCAGCTTAGCCGGGGACAGGGGCTACGAGCAGTACTTC. The complete variable domain, with remaining parts taken from reference TRBV7-2 and TRBJ2-7, reads GAGVSQSPSNKVTEKGKDVELRCDPISGHTALYWYRQSLGQGLEFLIYFQGNSAPDKSGLPSDRFSAERTGGSVSTLTIQRTQQEDSAVYLCASSLAGDRGYEQYFGPGTRLTVT.

J is TRBJ2-2 and V is TRBV7-9; 7 nucleotides line up with TRBD2. In germline, CDR1 is SEHNR, CDR2 FQNEAQ (reference sequence). The J segment lost 7 bases and the V segment lost 4 bases, leaving 9 bases of the junction unmatched. The CDR3 runs 15 residues. The CDR3 DNA is TGTGCCAGCAGCTCTGGGCGGGAGACGGGCGGGGAGCTGTTTTTT. Residues: CASSSGRETGGELFF. Supplemented by reference TRBV7-9 and TRBJ2-2, the full variable domain reads DTGVSQNPRHKITKRGQNVTFRCDPISEHNRLYWYRQTLGQGPEFLTYFQNEAQLEKSRLLSDRFSAERPKGSFSTLEIQRTEQGDSAMYLCASSSGRETGGELFFGEGSRLTVL.

The chain links TRBV5-4 to TRBJ2-1; D remains ambiguous. This CDR3 has 14 residues. V was clipped by 4 bases and J by 8 bases, with 16 bases between them. CDR1 is SGHNT and CDR2 is YYREEE in the germline V gene (reference sequence). Here the CDR3 DNA reads TGTGCCAGCAGCCGTGGCCTTAGCATCGATGAGCAGTTCTTC. This codes for CASSRGLSIDEQFF.

The rearrangement links TRBV6-5 to TRBJ1-6, with TRBD1 matching over 7 bases. The length of the CDR3 is 16 residues. J was trimmed by 4 bases and V by 0 bases; bases with no gene match: 3. Per germline, CDR1 MNHEY and CDR2 SVGAGI. Written as DNA, the CDR3 is TGTGCCAGCAGTTACTCGAAGGGGGCTTATAATTCACCCCTCCACTTT. Protein: CASSYSKGAYNSPLHF.

The CDR3 loop reads CASSESRGTLFGQPQHF. For the CDR3, the DNA is TGTGCCAGCAGTGAATCGCGGGGGACCTTGTTCGGTCAGCCCCAGCATTTT. This chain links TRBV6-1 with TRBJ1-5; weak D call: TRBD1 (5 bases). V was trimmed by 2 bases and J by 6 bases, leaving 20 bases between them. Germline CDR1 reads MNHNS; CDR2 reads SASEGT. The CDR3 spans 17 residues.

This clone was seen a handful of times. The CDR3 loop is CASSPSGGVTDTQYF. The DNA for the CDR3 is TGTGCCAGCAGCCCCTCCGGGGGTGTAACAGATACGCAGTATTTT. J is TRBJ2-3 and V is TRBV5-4, with D perhaps matching TRBD2 (6 bases). Trimming shortened V by 4 bases and J by 3 bases, and 15 bases separated the two germline ends. From germline, CDR1 is SGHNT and CDR2 YYREEE (reference sequence). The CDR3 extends over 15 amino acids.

The V and J genes are TRBV7-4 and TRBJ2-1, with 8 positions matching TRBD1. Germline trimming cut 5 bases from V and 7 bases from J; bases unmatched to any gene: 7. This CDR3 is 14 amino acids long. Germline lookup yields CDR1 SGHVT and CDR2 SQSDAQ. CDR3 DNA sequence: TGTGCCAGCAGCCCCGGACAGGGAAAGAATGAGCAGTTCTTC. Translating it yields CASSPGQGKNEQFF. Full variable domain (outside the CDR3, taken from reference TRBV7-4 and TRBJ2-1): GAGVSQSPRYKVAKRGRDVALRCDSISGHVTLYWYRQTLGQGSEVLTYSQSDAQRDKSGRPSGRFSAERPERSVSTLKIQRTEQGDSAVYLCASSPGQGKNEQFFGPGTRLTVL.